This TCR beta chain was captured in a study of cytomegalovirus exposure and HLA in healthy donors. This CDR3 region has 11 residues. Germline V gene data show CDR1 as DFQATT and CDR2 as SNEGSKA (reference sequence). The V gene lost 5 bases and the J gene lost 6 bases, with 11 bases spanning the gap. The PCR made use of 60 Vbeta and 13 Jbeta primers. Sequencing used immunoSEQ multiplex PCR; TCRdb keeps in-frame clones, though not all of them. The data show more than 100,000 clones, about 74% seen once. Sequenced sample: PBMCs. The chain uses TRBV20-1 and TRBJ2-7; D might be TRBD2 (5 bases). This sequence originates from a woman between 45 and 60 years old in good health and CMV-seropositive. This CDR3 is CSADYPLEQYF. The DNA for the CDR3 is TGCAGTGCTGACTATCCCCTCGAGCAGTACTTC.